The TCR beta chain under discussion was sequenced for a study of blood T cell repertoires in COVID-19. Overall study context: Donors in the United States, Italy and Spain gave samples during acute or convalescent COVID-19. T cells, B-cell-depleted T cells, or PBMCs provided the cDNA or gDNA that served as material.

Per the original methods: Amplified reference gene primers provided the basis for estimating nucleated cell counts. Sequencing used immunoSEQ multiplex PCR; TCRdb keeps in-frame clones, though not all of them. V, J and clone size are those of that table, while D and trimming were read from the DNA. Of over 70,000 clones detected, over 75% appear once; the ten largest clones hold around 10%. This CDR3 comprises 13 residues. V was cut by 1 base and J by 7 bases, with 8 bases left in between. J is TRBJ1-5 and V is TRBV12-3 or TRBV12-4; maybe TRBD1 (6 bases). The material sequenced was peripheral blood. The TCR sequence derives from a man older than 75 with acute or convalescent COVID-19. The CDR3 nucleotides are TGTGCCAGCAGTTTAGAGGGGGTACAGCCCCAGCATTTT. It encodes CASSLEGVQPQHF.